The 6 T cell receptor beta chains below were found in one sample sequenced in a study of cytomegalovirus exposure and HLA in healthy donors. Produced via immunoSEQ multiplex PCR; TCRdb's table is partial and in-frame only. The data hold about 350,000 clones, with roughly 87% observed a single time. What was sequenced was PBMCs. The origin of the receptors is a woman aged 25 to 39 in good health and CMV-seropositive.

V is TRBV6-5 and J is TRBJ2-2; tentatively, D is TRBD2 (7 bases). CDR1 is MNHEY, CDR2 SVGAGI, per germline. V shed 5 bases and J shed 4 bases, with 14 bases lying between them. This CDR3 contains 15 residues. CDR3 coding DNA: TGTGCCAGCAGTAGGGGGGGACTATTCACCGGGGAGCTGTTTTTT. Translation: CASSRGGLFTGELFF.

For the CDR3, the DNA is TGTGCCAGCAGTGCCCGGTGGACAACCACAGATACGCAGTATTTT. Amino acids: CASSARWTTTDTQYF. The chain uses TRBV27 and TRBJ2-3, with TRBD1 as a possible D gene (5 bases). The V end was cut by 5 bases, the J end by 2 bases, with 14 bases between. Germline V gene sequence: CDR1 MNHEY, CDR2 SMNVEV (reference sequence). The CDR3 contains 15 residues.

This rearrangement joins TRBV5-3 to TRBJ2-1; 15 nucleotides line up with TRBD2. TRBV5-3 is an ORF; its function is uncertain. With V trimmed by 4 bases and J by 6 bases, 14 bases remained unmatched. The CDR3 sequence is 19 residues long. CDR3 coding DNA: TGTGCCAGAAGCCCAGGACTAGCGGGGGGGCTAATTGTACTCAATGAGCAGTTCTTC. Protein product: CARSPGLAGGLIVLNEQFF.

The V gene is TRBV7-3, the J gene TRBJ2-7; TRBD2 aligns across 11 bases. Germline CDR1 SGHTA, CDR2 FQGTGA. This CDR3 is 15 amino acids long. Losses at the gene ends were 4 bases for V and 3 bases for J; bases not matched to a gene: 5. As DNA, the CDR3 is TGTGCCAGCAGCTCAAATAGCGGGGGGGACTACGAGCAGTACTTC. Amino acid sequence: CASSSNSGGDYEQYF.

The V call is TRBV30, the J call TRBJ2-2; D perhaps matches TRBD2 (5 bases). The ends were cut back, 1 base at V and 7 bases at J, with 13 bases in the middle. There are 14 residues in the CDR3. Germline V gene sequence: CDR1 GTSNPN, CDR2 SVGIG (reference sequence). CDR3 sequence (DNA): TGTGCCTGGAGTGCGGGGTACCGAGGCGGGGAGCTGTTTTTT. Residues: CAWSAGYRGGELFF.

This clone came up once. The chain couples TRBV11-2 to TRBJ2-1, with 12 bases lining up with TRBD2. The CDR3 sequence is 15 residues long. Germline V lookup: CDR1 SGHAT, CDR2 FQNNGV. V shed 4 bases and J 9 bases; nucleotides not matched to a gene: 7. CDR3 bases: TGTGCCAGCAGCTCCAGACTAGCGGGAGCGGGTGAGCAGTTCTTC. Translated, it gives CASSSRLAGAGEQFF. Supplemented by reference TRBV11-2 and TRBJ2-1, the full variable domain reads EAGVAQSPRYKIIEKRQSVAFWCNPISGHATLYWYQQILGQGPKLLIQFQNNGVVDDSQLPKDRFSAERLKGVDSTLKIQPAKLEDSAVYLCASSSRLAGAGEQFFGPGTRLTVL.